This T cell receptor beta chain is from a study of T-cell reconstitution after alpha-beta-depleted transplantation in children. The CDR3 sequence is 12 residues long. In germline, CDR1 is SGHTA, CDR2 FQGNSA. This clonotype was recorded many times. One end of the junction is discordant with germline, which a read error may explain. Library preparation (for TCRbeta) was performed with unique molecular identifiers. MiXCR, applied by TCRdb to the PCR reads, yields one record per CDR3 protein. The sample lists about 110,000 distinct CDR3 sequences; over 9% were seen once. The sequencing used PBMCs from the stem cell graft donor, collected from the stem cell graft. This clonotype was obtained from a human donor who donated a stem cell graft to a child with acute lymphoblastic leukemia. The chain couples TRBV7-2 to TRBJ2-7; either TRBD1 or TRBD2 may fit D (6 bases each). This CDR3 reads CASSSANREEDF. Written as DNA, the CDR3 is TGTGCCAGCAGCTCCGCGAACAGGGAGGAAGACTTC.